The TCR beta chain described here comes from a study of blood T cell repertoires in COVID-19 (dated by TCRdb to about 2020). For context, the study as a whole: Samples covering the acute and convalescent phases of COVID-19 were provided by collaborators in the United States, Italy and Spain. A freely available public database, intended as a resource for researchers studying the immune response to SARS-CoV-2, is where the repertoires were released. The material from the prospective study consisted of cDNA or gDNA derived from T cells, B-cell-depleted T cells, or PBMCs. Deeply sampled blood TCRbeta repertoires from subjects exposed to, actively infected with, or recovered from COVID-19 were included in the dataset. Samples came from the ongoing ImmuneRACE study (first 160 participants) plus 1,254 subjects from 6 global collaborators. Sample metadata almost always included a de-identified subject ID, COVID-19 status, age in years and sex. Where available, HLA class I and class II types were taken from metadata supplied by the sample provider and were not determined by assay-based typing.

Ends trimmed: V by 6 bases, J by 7 bases; bases unmatched to a gene: 14. The CDR3 measures 15 amino acids from cysteine to phenylalanine. The only DNA kept is the CDR3, 45 bases in frame from the first base. As encoded in the germline V gene, CDR1 is LGHNA while CDR2 is YNFKEQ. Participants in the prospective study were enrolled through a virtual design, were aged roughly 18 to 95 years, and lived in 20 to 30 United States geographic areas. To assign participants to cohorts, the prospective study relied on clinical history that participants themselves reported in a screening survey and a study questionnaire. A participant counted as exposed if, within 2 weeks of entering the study, that participant had been in contact with someone who had a PCR-confirmed or clinician-diagnosed COVID-19 case. In the prospective study, mobile phlebotomists collected whole blood, serum and a nasopharyngeal or oropharyngeal swab from each participant. Participants in the prospective study had the option to provide additional blood draws and questionnaires over a 2-month period. Before DNA extraction, blood samples from the prospective study were shipped at room temperature or frozen.

For this clone: What antigen it recognizes has not been identified. No clone much larger than this one lies a single base away; base qualities are absent.

TCRbeta CDR3 regions were amplified from genomic DNA by means of the immunoSEQ Assay, a bias-controlled multiplex PCR. The original methods were these. Nucleated cell counts per sample were estimated from amplification of reference gene primers within the assay. To quantify the absolute abundance of each unique TCRbeta CDR3 rearrangement, sequence reads were collapsed and filtered. Productive Simpson clonality was computed per sample as the square root of Simpson's diversity index over productive rearrangements. TCRdb holds this immuneACCESS table with in-frame rearrangements only. Some clones are missing; in checked studies, unresolved V genes explain under half, and the rest has no known cause. V and J calls plus clone size are reproduced from that table; the DNA served to infer D and trimming. The sample table holds 330,000 or so clones, of which around nine tenths were seen once. The top ten hold just over 1% of the sample.

Beyond this particular receptor, the publication reports: Clinical and demographic metadata were provided uncurated, with the amount varying by source and participant.

The chain joins TRBV4-2 to TRBJ2-7, with TRBD2 identical over 8 junction bases. Sequenced input: PBMCs or T cells enriched from blood (not recorded which). This TCR was sampled from a woman younger than 45 who had been exposed to COVID-19. The DNA reads as follows: TGTGCCAGCAGTCGGGGGGGGAGCGGGAGCAAGGAGCAGTACTTC. Its translation is CASSRGGSGSKEQYF.